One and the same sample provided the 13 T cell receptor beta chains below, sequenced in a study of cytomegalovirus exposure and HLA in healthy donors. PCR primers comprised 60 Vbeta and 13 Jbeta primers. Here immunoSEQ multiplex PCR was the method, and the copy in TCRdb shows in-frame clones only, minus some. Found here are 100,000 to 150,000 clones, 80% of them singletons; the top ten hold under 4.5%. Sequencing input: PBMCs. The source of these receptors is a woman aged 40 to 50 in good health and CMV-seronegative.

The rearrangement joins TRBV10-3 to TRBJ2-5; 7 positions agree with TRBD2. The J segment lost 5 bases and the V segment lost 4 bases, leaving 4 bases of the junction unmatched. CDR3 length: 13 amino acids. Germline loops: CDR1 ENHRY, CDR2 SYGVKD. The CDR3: CAISAGGGETQYF. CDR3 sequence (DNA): TGTGCCATCAGTGCCGGGGGAGGGGAGACCCAGTACTTC.

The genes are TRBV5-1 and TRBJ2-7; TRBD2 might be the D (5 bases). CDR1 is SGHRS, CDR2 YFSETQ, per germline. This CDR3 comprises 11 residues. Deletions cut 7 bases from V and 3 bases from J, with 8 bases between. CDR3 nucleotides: TGCGCCAGCGCGAGGGACTACGAGCAGTACTTC. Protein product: CASARDYEQYF. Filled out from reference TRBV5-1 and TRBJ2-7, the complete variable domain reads KAGVTQTPRYLIKTRGQQVTLSCSPISGHRSVSWYQQTPGQGLQFLFEYFSETQRNKGNFPGRFSGRQFSNSRSEMNVSTLELGDSALYLCASARDYEQYFGPGTRLTVT.

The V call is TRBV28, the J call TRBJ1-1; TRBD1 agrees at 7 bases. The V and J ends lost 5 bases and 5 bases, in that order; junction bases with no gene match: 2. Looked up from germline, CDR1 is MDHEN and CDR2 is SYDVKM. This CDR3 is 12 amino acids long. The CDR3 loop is CASSPRGTEAFF. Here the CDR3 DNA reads TGTGCCAGCAGTCCCAGGGGGACTGAAGCTTTCTTT.

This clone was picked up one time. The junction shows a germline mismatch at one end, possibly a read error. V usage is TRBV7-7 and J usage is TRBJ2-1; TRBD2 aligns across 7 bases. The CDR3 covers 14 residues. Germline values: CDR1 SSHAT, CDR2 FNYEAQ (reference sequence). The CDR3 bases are TGTGCTAGCAGCCCGTGGACTAGTCTTAATGAGCAGTTCTTC. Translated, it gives CASSPWTSLNEQFF.

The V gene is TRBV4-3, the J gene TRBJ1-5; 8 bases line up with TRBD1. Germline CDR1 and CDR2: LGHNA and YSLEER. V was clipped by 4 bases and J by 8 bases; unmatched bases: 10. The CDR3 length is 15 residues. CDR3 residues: CASSPWAGGVEPQHF. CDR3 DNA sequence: TGCGCCAGCAGCCCATGGGCAGGGGGCGTCGAGCCCCAGCATTTT.

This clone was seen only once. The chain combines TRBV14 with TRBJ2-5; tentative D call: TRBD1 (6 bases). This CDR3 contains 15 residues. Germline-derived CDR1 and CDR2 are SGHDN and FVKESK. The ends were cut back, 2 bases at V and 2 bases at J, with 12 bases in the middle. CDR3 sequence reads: CASSQTGQQQETQYF. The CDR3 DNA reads TGTGCCAGCAGCCAAACTGGACAGCAACAAGAGACCCAGTACTTC.

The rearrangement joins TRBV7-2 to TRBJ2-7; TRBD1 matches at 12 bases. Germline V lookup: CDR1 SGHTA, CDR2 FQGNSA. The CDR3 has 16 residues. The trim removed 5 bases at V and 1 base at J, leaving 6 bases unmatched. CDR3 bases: TGTGCCAGCAGCCACGGGACAGGGGGCAGTTCCTACGAGCAGTACTTC. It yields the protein CASSHGTGGSSYEQYF.

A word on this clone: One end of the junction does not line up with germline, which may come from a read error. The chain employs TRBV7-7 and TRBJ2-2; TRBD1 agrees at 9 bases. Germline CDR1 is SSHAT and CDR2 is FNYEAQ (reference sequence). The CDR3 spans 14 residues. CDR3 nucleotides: TGTGCTAGCAGCCCGACAGGGGGGACCGGGGAGCTGTTTTTT. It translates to CASSPTGGTGELFF. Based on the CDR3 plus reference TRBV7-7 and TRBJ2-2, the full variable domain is GAGVSQSPRYKVTKRGQDVTLRCDPISSHATLYWYQQALGQGPEFLTYFNYEAQPDKSGLPSDRFSAERPEGSISTLTIQRTEQRDSAMYRCASSPTGGTGELFFGEGSRLTVL.

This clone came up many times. CDR3 protein: CASSQSEGGQYNTIYF. Here the CDR3 DNA reads TGCGCCAGCAGCCAATCCGAGGGGGGACAGTATAACACCATATATTTT. J is TRBJ1-3 and V is TRBV4-1; 7 nucleotides agree with TRBD1. Germline CDR1 and CDR2: MGHRA and YSYEKL. The CDR3 contains 16 residues. The V gene end was trimmed by 2 bases and the J gene end by 7 bases; junction bases not matched to a gene: 11.

The CDR3 protein is CASKDRAGEKLFF. In nucleotides, the CDR3 is TGTGCCAGCAAAGACAGGGCGGGAGAAAAACTGTTTTTT. The chain recombines TRBV6-6 with TRBJ1-4, with 7 bases matching TRBD1. This CDR3 has 13 amino acids. Per the germline V gene, CDR1 is MNHNY and CDR2 is SVGAGI (reference sequence). V was pared by 7 bases and J by 8 bases, with 7 bases of the junction left unmatched.

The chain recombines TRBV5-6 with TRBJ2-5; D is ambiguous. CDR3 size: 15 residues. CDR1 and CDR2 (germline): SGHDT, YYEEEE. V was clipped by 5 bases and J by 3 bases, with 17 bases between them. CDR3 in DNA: TGTGCCAGCAGGGATCTGGCCTACAGAGAAGAGACCCAGTACTTC. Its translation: CASRDLAYREETQYF.

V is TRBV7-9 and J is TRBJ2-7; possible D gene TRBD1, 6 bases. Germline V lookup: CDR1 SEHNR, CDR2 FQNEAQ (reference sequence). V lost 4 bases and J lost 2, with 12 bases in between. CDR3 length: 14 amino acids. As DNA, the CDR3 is TGTGCCAGCAGCTCCCGGACAGACCCCTACGAGCAGTACTTC. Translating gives CASSSRTDPYEQYF. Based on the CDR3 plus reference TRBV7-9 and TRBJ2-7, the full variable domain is DTGVSQNPRHKITKRGQNVTFRCDPISEHNRLYWYRQTLGQGPEFLTYFQNEAQLEKSRLLSDRFSAERPKGSFSTLEIQRTEQGDSAMYLCASSSRTDPYEQYFGPGTRLTVT.

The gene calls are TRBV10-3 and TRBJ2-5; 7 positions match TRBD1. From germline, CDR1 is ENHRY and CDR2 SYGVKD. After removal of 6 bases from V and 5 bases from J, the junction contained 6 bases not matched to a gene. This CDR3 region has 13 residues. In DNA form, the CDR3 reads TGTGCCATCAGCACAGGGGTGCGGGAGACCCAGTACTTC. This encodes CAISTGVRETQYF.